This TCR beta chain was documented in a study of early T cells in non-severe SARS-CoV-2 infection. CDR1 is MNHNY and CDR2 is SVGAGI in the germline V gene (reference sequence). Unmatched junction bases numbered 2, after V lost 4 bases and J lost 0 bases. The CDR3 spans 14 residues. TCRdb analysed the 5' RACE reads with MiXCR anew, one entry per CDR3 protein. The table lists some 87,000 distinct CDR3 sequences, approximately 14% of them singletons, with around 1.5% in the top ten. This clonotype was observed many times. Sequencing input: whole blood. The rearrangement uses TRBV6-6 and TRBJ2-7, with 8 bases lining up with TRBD1. The sequence was obtained from an adult who was a healthcare worker with PCR-confirmed SARS-CoV-2 infection or an uninfected control (not recorded which). The CDR3 loop reads CASSSQGASYEQYF. The CDR3 nucleotides read TGTGCCAGCAGTTCCCAGGGGGCCTCCTACGAGCAGTACTTC.